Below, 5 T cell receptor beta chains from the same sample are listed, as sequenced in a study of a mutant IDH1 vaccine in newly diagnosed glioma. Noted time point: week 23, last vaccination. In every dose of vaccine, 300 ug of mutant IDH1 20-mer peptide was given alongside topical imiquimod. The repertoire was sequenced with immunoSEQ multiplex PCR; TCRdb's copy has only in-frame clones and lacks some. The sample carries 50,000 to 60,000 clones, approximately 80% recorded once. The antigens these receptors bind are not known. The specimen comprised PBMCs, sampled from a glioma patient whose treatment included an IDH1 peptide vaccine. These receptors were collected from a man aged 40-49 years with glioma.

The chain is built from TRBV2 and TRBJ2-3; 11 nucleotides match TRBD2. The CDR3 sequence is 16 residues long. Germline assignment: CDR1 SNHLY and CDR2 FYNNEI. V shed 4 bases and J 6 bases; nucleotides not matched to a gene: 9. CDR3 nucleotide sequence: TGTGCCAGCAGTGCGGGGTTGGGACTAGCGGACGATACGCAGTATTTT. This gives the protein CASSAGLGLADDTQYF.

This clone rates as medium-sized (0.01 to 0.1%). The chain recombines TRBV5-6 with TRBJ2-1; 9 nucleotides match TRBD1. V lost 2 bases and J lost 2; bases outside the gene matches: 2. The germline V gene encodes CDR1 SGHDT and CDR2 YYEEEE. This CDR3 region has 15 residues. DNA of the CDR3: TGTGCCAGCAGCTTTGGGGACAGGGCCTACAATGAGCAGTTCTTC. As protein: CASSFGDRAYNEQFF.

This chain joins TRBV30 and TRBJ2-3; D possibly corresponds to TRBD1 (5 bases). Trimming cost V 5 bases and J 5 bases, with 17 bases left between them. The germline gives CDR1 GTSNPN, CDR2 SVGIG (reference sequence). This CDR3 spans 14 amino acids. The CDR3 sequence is CAWRWQGRKDTQYF. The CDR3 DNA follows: TGTGCCTGGCGATGGCAGGGCAGAAAAGATACGCAGTATTTT.

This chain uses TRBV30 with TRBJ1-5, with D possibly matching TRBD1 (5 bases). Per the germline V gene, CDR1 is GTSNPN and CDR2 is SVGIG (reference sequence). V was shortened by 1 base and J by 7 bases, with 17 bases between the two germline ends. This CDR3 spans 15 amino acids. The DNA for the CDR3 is TGTGCCTGGAGTGGCGCGGGGGGAAATTGGCAGCCCCAGCATTTT. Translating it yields CAWSGAGGNWQPQHF.

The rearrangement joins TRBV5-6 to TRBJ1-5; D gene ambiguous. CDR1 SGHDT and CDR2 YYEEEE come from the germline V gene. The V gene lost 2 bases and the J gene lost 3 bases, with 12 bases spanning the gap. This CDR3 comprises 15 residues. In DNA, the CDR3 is TGTGCCAGCAGCTTCTCGGTAGGCTACAATCAGCCCCAGCATTTT. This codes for CASSFSVGYNQPQHF.